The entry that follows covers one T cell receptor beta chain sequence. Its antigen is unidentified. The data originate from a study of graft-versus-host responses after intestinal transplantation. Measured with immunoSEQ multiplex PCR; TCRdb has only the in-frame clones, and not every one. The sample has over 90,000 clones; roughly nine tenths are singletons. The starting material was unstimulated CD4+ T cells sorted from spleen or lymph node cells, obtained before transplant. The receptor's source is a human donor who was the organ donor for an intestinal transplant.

This chain's CDR3 is CASSQGESTTNEKLFF. The CDR3 DNA is TGTGCCAGCAGCCAGGGAGAATCAACAACTAATGAAAAACTGTTTTTT. The chain combines TRBV4-2 with TRBJ1-4; D uncertain. The CDR3 runs to 16 residues. The V and J ends lost 3 bases and 0 bases respectively, with 11 bases between them. The V gene's germline CDR1 is LGHNA and CDR2 YNFKEQ.